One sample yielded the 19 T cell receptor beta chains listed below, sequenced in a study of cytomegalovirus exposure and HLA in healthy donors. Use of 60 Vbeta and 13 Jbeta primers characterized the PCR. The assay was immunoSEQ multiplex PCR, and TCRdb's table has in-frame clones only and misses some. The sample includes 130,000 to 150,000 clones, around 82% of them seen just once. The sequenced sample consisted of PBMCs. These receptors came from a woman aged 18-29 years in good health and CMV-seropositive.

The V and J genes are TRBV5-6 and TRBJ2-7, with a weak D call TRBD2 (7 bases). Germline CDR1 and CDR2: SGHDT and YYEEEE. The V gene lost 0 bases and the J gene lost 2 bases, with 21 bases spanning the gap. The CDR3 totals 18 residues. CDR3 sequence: CASSLGETRRGRAYEQYF. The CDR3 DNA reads TGTGCCAGCAGCTTGGGCGAGACTCGGCGGGGGCGCGCCTACGAGCAGTACTTC.

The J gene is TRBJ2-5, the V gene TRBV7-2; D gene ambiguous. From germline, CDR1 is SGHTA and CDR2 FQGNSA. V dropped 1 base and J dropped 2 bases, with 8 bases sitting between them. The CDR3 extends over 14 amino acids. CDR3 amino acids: CASSLVLNQETQYF. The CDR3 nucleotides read TGTGCCAGCAGCTTAGTTCTAAATCAAGAGACCCAGTACTTC.

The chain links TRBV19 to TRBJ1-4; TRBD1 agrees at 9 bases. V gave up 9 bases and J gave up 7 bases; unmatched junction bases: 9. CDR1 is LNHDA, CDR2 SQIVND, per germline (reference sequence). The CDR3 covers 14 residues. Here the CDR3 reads CASFGGTGTEKLFF. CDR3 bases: TGTGCCAGCTTTGGCGGGACAGGGACTGAAAAACTGTTTTTT. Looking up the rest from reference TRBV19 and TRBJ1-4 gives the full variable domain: DGGITQSPKYLFRKEGQNVTLSCEQNLNHDAMYWYRQDPGQGLRLIYYSQIVNDFQKGDIAEGYSVSREKKESFPLTVTSAQKNPTAFYLCASFGGTGTEKLFFGSGTQLSVL.

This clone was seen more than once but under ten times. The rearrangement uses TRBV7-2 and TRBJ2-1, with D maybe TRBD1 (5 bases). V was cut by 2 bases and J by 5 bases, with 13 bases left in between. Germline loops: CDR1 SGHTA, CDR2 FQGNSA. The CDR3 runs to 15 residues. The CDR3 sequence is CASSLMGRQDNEQFF. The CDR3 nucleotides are TGTGCCAGCAGCTTAATGGGGCGGCAAGACAATGAGCAGTTCTTC.

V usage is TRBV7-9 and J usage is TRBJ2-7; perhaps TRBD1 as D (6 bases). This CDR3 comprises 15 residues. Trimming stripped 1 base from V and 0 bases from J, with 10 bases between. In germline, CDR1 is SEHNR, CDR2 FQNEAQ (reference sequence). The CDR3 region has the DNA TGTGCCAGCAGCTTAGGGGACACGGGCTCCTACGAGCAGTACTTC. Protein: CASSLGDTGSYEQYF.

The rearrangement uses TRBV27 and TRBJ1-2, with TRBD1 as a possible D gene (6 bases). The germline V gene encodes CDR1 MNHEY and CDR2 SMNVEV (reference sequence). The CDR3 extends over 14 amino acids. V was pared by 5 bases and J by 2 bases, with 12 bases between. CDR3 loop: CASSGLDRNYGYTF. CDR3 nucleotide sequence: TGTGCCAGCAGTGGCCTGGACAGAAACTATGGCTACACCTTC.

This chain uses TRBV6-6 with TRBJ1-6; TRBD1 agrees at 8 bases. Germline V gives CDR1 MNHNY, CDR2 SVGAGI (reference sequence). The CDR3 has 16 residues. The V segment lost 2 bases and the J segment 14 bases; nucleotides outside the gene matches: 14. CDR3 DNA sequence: TGTGCCAGCAGTTACACCTATCCGTCGACAGGGGTAACCCTCCACTTT. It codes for CASSYTYPSTGVTLHF.

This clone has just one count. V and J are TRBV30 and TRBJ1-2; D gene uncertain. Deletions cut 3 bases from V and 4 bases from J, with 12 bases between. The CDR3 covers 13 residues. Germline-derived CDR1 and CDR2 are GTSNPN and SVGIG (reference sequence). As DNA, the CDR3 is TGTGCCTGGAGGCAGTACGGCGGCTATGGCTACACCTTC. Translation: CAWRQYGGYGYTF.

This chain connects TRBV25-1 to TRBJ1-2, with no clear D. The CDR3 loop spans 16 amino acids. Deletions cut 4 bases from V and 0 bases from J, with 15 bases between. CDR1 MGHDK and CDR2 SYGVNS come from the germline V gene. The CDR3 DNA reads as TGTGCCAGCAGTGTCCCGGGAGCAAGAGCTAACTATGGCTACACCTTC. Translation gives CASSVPGARANYGYTF.

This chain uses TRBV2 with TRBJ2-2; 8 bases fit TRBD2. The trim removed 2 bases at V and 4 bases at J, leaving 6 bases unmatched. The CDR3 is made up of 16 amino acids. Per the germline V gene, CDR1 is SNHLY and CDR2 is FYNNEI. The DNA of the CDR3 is TGTGCCAGCAGTGAATCGGCGGGGGGCCTCACCGGGGAGCTGTTTTTT. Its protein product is CASSESAGGLTGELFF.

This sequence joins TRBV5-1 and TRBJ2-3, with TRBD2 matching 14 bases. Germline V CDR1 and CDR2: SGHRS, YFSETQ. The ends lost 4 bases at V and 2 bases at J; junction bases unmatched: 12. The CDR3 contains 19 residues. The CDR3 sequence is CASSTRTSGGPWVTDTQYF. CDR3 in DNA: TGCGCCAGCAGCACCCGGACTAGCGGGGGGCCGTGGGTCACAGATACGCAGTATTTT.

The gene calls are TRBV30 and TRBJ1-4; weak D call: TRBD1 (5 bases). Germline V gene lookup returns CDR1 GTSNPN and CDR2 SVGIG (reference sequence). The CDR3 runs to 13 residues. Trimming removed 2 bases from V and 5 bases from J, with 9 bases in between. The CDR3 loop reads CAWSLGRNEKLFF. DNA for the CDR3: TGTGCCTGGAGTTTGGGGCGGAATGAAAAACTGTTTTTT.

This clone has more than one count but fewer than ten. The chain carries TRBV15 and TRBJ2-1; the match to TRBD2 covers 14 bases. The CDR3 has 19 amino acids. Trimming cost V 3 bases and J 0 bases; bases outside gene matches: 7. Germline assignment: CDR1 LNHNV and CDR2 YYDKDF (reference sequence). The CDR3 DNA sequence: TGTGCCACCAGCAGGGAAGGGACTAGCGGGGGAAGCTCCTACAATGAGCAGTTCTTC. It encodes CATSREGTSGGSSYNEQFF.

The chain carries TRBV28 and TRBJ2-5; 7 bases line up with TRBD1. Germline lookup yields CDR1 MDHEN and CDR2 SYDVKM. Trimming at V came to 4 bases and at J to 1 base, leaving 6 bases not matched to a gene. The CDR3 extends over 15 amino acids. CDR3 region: CASSYQAGGQETQYF. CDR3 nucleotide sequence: TGTGCCAGCAGTTATCAAGCAGGGGGCCAAGAGACCCAGTACTTC.

This CDR3 is CASSYSSEGGYGYTF. CDR3 DNA: TGTGCCAGCAGTTACTCCTCGGAGGGTGGCTATGGCTACACCTTC. The chain combines TRBV6-6 with TRBJ1-2; unclear D gene. The CDR3 sequence is 15 residues long. V was clipped by 0 bases and J by 4 bases, with 12 bases between them. Germline values: CDR1 MNHNY, CDR2 SVGAGI (reference sequence).

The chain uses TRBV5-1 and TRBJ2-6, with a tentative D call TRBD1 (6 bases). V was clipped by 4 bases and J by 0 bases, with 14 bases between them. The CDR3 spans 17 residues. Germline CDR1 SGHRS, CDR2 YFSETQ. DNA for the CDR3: TGCGCCAGCAGCCCAAGGACGGACAGCTCTGGGGCCAACGTCCTGACTTTC. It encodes CASSPRTDSSGANVLTF.

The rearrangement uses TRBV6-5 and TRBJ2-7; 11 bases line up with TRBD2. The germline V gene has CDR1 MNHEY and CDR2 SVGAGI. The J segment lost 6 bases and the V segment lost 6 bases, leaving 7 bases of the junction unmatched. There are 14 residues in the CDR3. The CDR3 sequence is CASSRTSGLGEQYF. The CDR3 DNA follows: TGTGCCAGCAGCCGGACTAGCGGGTTGGGCGAGCAGTACTTC.

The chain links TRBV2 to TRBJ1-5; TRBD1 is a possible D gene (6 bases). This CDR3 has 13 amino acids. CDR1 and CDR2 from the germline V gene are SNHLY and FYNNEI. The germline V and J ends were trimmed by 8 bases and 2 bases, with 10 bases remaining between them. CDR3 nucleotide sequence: TGTGCCAGCCGGGGGGCCGGCAATCAGCCCCAGCATTTT. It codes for CASRGAGNQPQHF.

CDR3 loop: CASSKIQGNTEAFF. As DNA, the CDR3 is TGTGCCAGCAGTAAGATACAGGGGAACACTGAAGCTTTCTTT. V gene TRBV2 combines with J gene TRBJ1-1; maybe TRBD1 (6 bases). CDR1 is SNHLY and CDR2 is FYNNEI in the germline V gene. V was cut by 5 bases and J by 1 base, with 11 bases left in between. This CDR3 is 14 amino acids long.